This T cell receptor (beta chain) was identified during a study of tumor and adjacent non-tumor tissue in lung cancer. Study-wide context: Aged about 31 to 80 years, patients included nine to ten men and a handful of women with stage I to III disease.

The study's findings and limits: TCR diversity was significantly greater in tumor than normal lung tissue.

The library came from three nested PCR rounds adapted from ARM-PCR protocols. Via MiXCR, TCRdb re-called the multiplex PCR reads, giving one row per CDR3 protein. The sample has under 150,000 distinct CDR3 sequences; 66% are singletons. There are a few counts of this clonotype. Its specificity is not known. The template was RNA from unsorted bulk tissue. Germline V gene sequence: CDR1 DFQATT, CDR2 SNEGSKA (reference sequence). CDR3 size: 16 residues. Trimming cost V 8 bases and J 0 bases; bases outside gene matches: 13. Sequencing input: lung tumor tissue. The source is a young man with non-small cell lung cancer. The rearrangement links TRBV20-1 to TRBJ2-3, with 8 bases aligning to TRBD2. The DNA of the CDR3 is TGCAGTACCCGCCTTGCGGCGGGAGGTAGCACAGATACGCAGTATTTT. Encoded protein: CSTRLAAGGSTDTQYF.